The 3 T cell receptor beta chains presented below share a single source sample, sequenced in a study of T cell responses to AZD1222 COVID-19 vaccine. Profiling relied on immunoSEQ multiplex PCR, and the TCRdb table lists in-frame clones only, not all of them. The sample includes around 83,000 clones, 92% of them seen just once. This material consisted of peripheral blood, taken on day 0 of AZD1222 vaccination. The receptors come from an adult in good health.

This chain links TRBV7-9 with TRBJ2-1, with 9 nucleotides matching TRBD2. CDR1 is SEHNR and CDR2 is FQNEAQ in the germline V gene (reference sequence). The CDR3 runs 15 residues. J lost 7 bases, V lost 3 bases, and 7 bases had no gene match. Written as DNA, the CDR3 is TGTGCCAGCAGCTTGATTAGCGGGAGAGGGAATGAGCAGTTCTTC. Amino acid sequence: CASSLISGRGNEQFF.

V and J are TRBV27 and TRBJ2-7; TRBD1 is a possible D gene (5 bases). Trimming cost V 6 bases and J 0 bases, with 12 bases left between them. Germline V gives CDR1 MNHEY, CDR2 SMNVEV (reference sequence). This CDR3 contains 14 residues. CDR3 in DNA: TGTGCCAGCAGCCCAGGGTTCAACTCCTACGAGCAGTACTTC. Translation: CASSPGFNSYEQYF.

V gene TRBV7-2 combines with J gene TRBJ2-5; D may be TRBD2 (7 bases). V lost 1 base to trimming and J lost 5 bases, with 17 bases between them. The germline gives CDR1 SGHTA, CDR2 FQGNSA. CDR3 length equals 16 residues. The CDR3 protein is CASSLGRGGAGETQYF. The DNA of the CDR3 is TGTGCCAGCAGCTTAGGGCGCGGGGGCGCGGGGGAGACCCAGTACTTC.